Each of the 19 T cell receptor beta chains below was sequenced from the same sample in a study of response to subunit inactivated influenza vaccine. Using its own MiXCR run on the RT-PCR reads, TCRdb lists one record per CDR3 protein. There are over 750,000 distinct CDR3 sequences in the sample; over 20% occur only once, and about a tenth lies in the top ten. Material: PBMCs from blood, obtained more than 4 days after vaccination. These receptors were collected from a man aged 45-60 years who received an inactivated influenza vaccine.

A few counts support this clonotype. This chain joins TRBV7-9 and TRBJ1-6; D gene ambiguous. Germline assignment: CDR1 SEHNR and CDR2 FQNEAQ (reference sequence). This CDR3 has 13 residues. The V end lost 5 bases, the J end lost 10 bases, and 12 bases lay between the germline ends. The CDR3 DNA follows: TGTGCCAGCAGCAAGCTGGGTGACTCACCCCTCCACTTT. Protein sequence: CASSKLGDSPLHF.

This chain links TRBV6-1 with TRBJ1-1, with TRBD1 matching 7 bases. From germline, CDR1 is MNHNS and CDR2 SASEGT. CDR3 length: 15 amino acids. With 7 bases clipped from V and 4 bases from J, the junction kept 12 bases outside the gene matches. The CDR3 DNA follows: TGTGCCAGCACCCCGGCCCAGGGGGTAAGCACTGAAGCTTTCTTT. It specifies CASTPAQGVSTEAFF.

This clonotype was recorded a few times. The CDR3 DNA sequence: TGCAGTGCAGCAACAGGGGGAAAGGCCAACGTCCTGACTTTC. This sequence encodes CSAATGGKANVLTF. J is TRBJ2-6 and V is TRBV20-1; 8 positions match TRBD1. Germline V gene lookup returns CDR1 DFQATT and CDR2 SNEGSKA (reference sequence). The CDR3 spans 14 residues. Unmatched junction bases numbered 7, after V lost 6 bases and J lost 6 bases.

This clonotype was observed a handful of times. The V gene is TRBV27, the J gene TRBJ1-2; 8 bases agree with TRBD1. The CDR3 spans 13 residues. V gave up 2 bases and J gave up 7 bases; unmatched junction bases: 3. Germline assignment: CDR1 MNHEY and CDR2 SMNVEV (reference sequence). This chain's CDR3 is CASSLQGATGYTF. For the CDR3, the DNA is TGTGCCAGCAGTTTACAGGGGGCGACTGGCTACACCTTC.

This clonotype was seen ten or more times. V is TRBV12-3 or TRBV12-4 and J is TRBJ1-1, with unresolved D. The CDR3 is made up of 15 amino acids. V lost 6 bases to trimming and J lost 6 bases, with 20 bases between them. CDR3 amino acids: CASSNPTTLRAEAFF. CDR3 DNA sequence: TGTGCCAGCAGCAATCCAACTACCCTAAGGGCTGAAGCTTTCTTT.

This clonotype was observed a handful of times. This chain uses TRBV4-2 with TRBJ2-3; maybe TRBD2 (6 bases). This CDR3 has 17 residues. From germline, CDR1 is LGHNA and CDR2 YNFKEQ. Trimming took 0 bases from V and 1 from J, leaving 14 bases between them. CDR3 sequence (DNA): TGTGCCAGCAGCCAAGATATAGGAGGGAGTGGCACAGATACGCAGTATTTT. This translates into CASSQDIGGSGTDTQYF.

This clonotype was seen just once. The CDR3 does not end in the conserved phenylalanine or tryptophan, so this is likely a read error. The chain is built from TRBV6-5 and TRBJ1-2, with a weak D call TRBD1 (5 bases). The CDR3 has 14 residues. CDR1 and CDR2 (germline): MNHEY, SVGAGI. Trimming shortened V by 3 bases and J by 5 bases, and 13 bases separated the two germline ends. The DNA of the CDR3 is TGTGCCAGCAGTTATCAGGGACGGGGATATGGCTACACCTAC. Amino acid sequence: CASSYQGRGYGYTY.

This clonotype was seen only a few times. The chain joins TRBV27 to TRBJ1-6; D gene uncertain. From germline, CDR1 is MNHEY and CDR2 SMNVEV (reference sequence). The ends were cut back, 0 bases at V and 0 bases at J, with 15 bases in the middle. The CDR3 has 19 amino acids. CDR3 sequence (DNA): TGTGCCAGCAGTTTATCCCCCCCAGGCGCTAGCTCCTATAATTCACCCCTCCACTTT. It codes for CASSLSPPGASSYNSPLHF.

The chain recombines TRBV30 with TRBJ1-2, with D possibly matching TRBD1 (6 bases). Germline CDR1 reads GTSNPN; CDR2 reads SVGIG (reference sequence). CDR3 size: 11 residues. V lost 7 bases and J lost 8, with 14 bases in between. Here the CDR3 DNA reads TGTGCCTCTTCGGGACATGGCGGCTACACCTTC. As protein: CASSGHGGYTF.

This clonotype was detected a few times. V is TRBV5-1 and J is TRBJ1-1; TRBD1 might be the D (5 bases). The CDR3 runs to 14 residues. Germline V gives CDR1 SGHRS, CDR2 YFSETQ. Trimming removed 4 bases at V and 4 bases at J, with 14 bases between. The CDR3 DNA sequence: TGCGCCAGCAGCCTGGCAGGGCCGACCACTGAAGCTTTCTTT. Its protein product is CASSLAGPTTEAFF.

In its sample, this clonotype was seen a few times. The CDR3 sequence: CASSLATRGARYGELFF. CDR3 nucleotide sequence: TGCGCCAGCAGCTTGGCCACGCGGGGGGCGCGTTACGGGGAGCTGTTTTTT. The chain recombines TRBV5-1 with TRBJ2-2, with TRBD2 matching 8 bases. V was clipped by 0 bases and J by 7 bases; unmatched bases: 11. Germline loops: CDR1 SGHRS, CDR2 YFSETQ. The CDR3 is made up of 17 amino acids. The full variable domain, completed using reference TRBV5-1 and TRBJ2-2, is KAGVTQTPRYLIKTRGQQVTLSCSPISGHRSVSWYQQTPGQGLQFLFEYFSETQRNKGNFPGRFSGRQFSNSRSEMNVSTLELGDSALYLCASSLATRGARYGELFFGEGSRLTVL.

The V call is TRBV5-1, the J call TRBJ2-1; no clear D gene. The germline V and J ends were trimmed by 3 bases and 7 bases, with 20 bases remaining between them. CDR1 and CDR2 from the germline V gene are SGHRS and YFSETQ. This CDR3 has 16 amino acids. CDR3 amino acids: CASSSPSGPSVNEQFF. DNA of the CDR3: TGCGCCAGCAGCTCGCCCTCCGGGCCCTCTGTAAATGAGCAGTTCTTC.

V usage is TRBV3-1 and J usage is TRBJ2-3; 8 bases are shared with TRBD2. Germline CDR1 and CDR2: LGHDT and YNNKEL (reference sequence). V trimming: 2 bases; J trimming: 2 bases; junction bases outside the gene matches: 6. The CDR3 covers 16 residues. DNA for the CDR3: TGTGCCAGCAGCCAAATCGGGGGGGGGGCCACAGATACGCAGTATTTT. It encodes CASSQIGGGATDTQYF.

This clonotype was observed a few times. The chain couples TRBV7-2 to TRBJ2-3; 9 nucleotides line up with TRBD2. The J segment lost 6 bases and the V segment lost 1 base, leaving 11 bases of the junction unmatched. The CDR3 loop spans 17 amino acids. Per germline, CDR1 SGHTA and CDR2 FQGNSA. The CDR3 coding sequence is TGTGCCAGCAGCTTAGTCCGGCTAGCGGGAACCAGGGATACGCAGTATTTT. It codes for CASSLVRLAGTRDTQYF.

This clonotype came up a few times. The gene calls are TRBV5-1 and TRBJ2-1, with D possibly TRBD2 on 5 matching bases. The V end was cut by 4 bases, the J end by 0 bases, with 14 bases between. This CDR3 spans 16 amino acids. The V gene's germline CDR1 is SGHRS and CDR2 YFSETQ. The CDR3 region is CASSRNGDPSYNEQFF. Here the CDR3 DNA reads TGCGCCAGCAGCAGGAACGGGGATCCCTCCTACAATGAGCAGTTCTTC. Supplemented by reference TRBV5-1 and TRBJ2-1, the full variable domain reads KAGVTQTPRYLIKTRGQQVTLSCSPISGHRSVSWYQQTPGQGLQFLFEYFSETQRNKGNFPGRFSGRQFSNSRSEMNVSTLELGDSALYLCASSRNGDPSYNEQFFGPGTRLTVL.

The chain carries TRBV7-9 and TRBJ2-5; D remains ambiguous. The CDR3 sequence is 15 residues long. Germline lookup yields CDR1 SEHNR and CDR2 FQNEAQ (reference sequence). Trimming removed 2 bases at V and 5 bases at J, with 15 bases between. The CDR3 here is CASSLNRLELETQYF. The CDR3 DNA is TGTGCCAGCAGCTTAAACCGATTAGAATTGGAGACCCAGTACTTC.

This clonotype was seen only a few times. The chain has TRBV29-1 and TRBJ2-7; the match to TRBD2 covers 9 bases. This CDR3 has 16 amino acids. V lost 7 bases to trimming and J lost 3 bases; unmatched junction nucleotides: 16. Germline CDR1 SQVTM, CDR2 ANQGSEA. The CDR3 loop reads CSGEGGAGGPLYEQYF. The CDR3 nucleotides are TGCAGCGGCGAAGGAGGGGCGGGAGGGCCCCTCTACGAGCAGTACTTC.

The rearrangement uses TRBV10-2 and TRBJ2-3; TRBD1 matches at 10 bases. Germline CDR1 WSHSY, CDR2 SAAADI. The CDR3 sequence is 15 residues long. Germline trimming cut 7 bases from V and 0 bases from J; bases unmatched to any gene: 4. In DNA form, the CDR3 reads TGCGCCAGCAATGGACAGGGGGTGAGCACAGATACGCAGTATTTT. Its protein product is CASNGQGVSTDTQYF.

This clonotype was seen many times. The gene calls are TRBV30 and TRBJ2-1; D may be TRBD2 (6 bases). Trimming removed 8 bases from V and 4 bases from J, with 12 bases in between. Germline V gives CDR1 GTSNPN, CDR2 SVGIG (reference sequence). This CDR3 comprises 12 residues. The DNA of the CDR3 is TGTGCCGCTTCCCGGGGGTACAATGAGCAGTTCTTC. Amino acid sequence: CAASRGYNEQFF.